What follows is one T cell receptor (beta chain) and its context. Cohorts were determined from participant-reported clinical history. This sample was taken from a study of blood T cell repertoires in COVID-19. Whole-study context: T cells, B-cell-depleted T cells, or PBMCs supplied cDNA or gDNA.

V trimming: 0 bases; J trimming: 0 bases; junction bases outside the gene matches: 0. This CDR3 has 16 amino acids. Germline CDR1 and CDR2: MNHNS and SASEGT. The data were produced by immunoSEQ multiplex PCR, yet TCRdb's version contains in-frame clones alone and is incomplete. Of a few hundred thousand clones listed, 80% to 90% are singletons. The TCR comes from a man aged 30 to 39 who had recovered from COVID-19. The sample comprised PBMCs or T cells enriched from blood (not recorded which). This rearrangement joins TRBV6-1 to TRBJ2-4; 9 nucleotides line up with TRBD2. The CDR3 sequence: CASSEATSGAKNIQYF. The CDR3 DNA is TGTGCCAGCAGTGAAGCGACTAGCGGAGCCAAAAACATTCAGTACTTC.